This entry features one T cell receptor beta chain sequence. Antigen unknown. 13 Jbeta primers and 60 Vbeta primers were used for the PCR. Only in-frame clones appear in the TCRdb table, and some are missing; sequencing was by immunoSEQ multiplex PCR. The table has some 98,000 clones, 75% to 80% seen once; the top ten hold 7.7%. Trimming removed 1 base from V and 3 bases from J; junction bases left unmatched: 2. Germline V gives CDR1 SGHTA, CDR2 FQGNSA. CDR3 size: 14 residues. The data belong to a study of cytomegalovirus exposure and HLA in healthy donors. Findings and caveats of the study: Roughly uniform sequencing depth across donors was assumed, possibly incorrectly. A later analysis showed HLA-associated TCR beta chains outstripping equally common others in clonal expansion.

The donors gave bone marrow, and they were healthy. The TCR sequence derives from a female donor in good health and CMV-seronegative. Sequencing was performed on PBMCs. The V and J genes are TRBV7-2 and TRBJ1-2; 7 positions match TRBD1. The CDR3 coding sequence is TGTGCCAGCAGCTTAGTAGACAGGGACTATGGCTACACCTTC. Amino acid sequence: CASSLVDRDYGYTF.